The 30 T cell receptor beta chains below were found in one sample sequenced in a study of blood T cells in healthy people across ages. For the second PCR, which ran for roughly 7 to 11 cycles, a sample-barcoded 5' primer and a J-beta primer mix were used. In TCRdb, the 5' RACE reads were re-called with MiXCR into one record per CDR3 protein. The sample holds around 900,000 distinct CDR3 sequences, just over 50% seen once. Sequences were obtained from blood. These receptors were obtained from a woman aged 55 to 70 in good health.

This chain joins TRBV10-3 and TRBJ1-1; weak D call: TRBD1 (5 bases). The CDR3 is 13 amino acids. From germline, CDR1 is ENHRY and CDR2 SYGVKD. V lost 10 bases and J lost 4, with 16 bases in between. In DNA form, the CDR3 reads TGTGCCACCAGCCACGGGACGGGCACTGAAGCTTTCTTT. Amino acid sequence: CATSHGTGTEAFF.

This clonotype was picked up one time. V is TRBV19 and J is TRBJ2-5; D is unresolved. There are 13 residues in the CDR3. With 3 bases removed from V and 2 bases from J, the gap between germline ends came to 7 bases. The germline V gene encodes CDR1 LNHDA and CDR2 SQIVND (reference sequence). Here the CDR3 DNA reads TGTGCCAGTAGTATGAATGCTCAAGAGACCCAGTACTTC. This codes for CASSMNAQETQYF. Variable domain in full (rest from reference TRBV19 and TRBJ2-5): DGGITQSPKYLFRKEGQNVTLSCEQNLNHDAMYWYRQDPGQGLRLIYYSQIVNDFQKGDIAEGYSVSREKKESFPLTVTSAQKNPTAFYLCASSMNAQETQYFGPGTRLLVL.

The chain joins TRBV9 to TRBJ1-2; D is unclear. Germline loops: CDR1 SGDLS, CDR2 YYNGEE. The length of the CDR3 is 14 residues. V dropped 0 bases and J dropped 8 bases, with 14 bases sitting between them. CDR3 DNA sequence: TGTGCCAGCAGCGTAGGGCCATCGATTGGGGGCTACACCTTC. Its translation: CASSVGPSIGGYTF.

This clonotype was detected a few times. The chain is built from TRBV27 and TRBJ2-7; the D gene is possibly TRBD2 (5 bases). Germline V gene lookup returns CDR1 MNHEY and CDR2 SMNVEV (reference sequence). The V gene lost 5 bases and the J gene lost 0 bases, with 23 bases spanning the gap. The CDR3 totals 18 residues. CDR3 in DNA: TGTGCCAGCAGTCGTAGCGTTTTCGGTAAACCCATCTCCTACGAGCAGTACTTC. It is translated as CASSRSVFGKPISYEQYF.

The chain employs TRBV5-1 and TRBJ2-1; D remains ambiguous. Germline V gene data show CDR1 as SGHRS and CDR2 as YFSETQ. Trimming cost V 0 bases and J 4 bases, with 11 bases left between them. The CDR3 has 15 amino acids. The chain's CDR3 is CASSLVAESYNEQFF. Here the CDR3 DNA reads TGCGCCAGCAGCTTGGTCGCGGAAAGTTACAATGAGCAGTTCTTC.

This clonotype was picked up a small number of times. The chain links TRBV7-2 to TRBJ2-7; 9 nucleotides match TRBD2. This CDR3 has 15 residues. The trim removed 5 bases at V and 0 bases at J, leaving 5 bases unmatched. Germline lookup yields CDR1 SGHTA and CDR2 FQGNSA. The CDR3 sequence is CASSPRSGSSYEQYF. CDR3 in DNA: TGTGCCAGCAGCCCCCGTAGCGGGAGCTCCTACGAGCAGTACTTC.

This clonotype was seen a few times. CDR3 amino acids: CASSLSVGQGSQPQHF. The CDR3 nucleotides read TGTGCCAGCAGTTTATCGGTAGGACAGGGAAGTCAGCCCCAGCATTTT. This chain connects TRBV27 to TRBJ1-5; 8 bases match TRBD1. The CDR3 runs to 16 residues. Trimming cost V 0 bases and J 6 bases; bases outside gene matches: 7. The germline gives CDR1 MNHEY, CDR2 SMNVEV (reference sequence).

The rearrangement links TRBV7-2 to TRBJ2-3, with TRBD2 matching over 8 bases. The CDR3 has 18 amino acids. Germline loops: CDR1 SGHTA, CDR2 FQGNSA. V lost 0 bases, J lost 2 bases, and 10 bases stayed unmatched. This CDR3 reads CASSLAAIAGTHTDTQYF. The CDR3 DNA is TGTGCCAGCAGCTTAGCAGCAATAGCGGGAACACACACAGATACGCAGTATTTT.

The chain joins TRBV20-1 to TRBJ2-7, with TRBD1 identical over 11 bases. The CDR3 sequence is 15 residues long. Trimming at V came to 4 bases and at J to 4 bases, leaving 9 bases not matched to a gene. Germline CDR1 DFQATT, CDR2 SNEGSKA (reference sequence). CDR3 coding DNA: TGCAGTGCTAAGATGGGACAGGGGGGCCTATACGAGCAGTACTTC. Protein: CSAKMGQGGLYEQYF.

CDR3 sequence: CASSLESGAGELFF. CDR3 DNA: TGTGCCAGCAGTTTAGAATCGGGGGCCGGGGAGCTGTTTTTT. This rearrangement joins TRBV12-3 or TRBV12-4 to TRBJ2-2, with D tentatively TRBD2 (6 bases). Trimming cost V 1 base and J 6 bases, with 9 bases left between them. The CDR3 is 14 amino acids.

V and J are TRBV7-9 and TRBJ2-3; D possibly corresponds to TRBD1 (7 bases). This CDR3 contains 15 residues. The V end was cut by 4 bases, the J end by 1 base, with 12 bases between. Germline values: CDR1 SEHNR, CDR2 FQNEAQ (reference sequence). CDR3 in amino acids: CASSSGGFGTDTQYF. CDR3 DNA: TGTGCCAGCAGCTCAGGGGGGTTCGGCACAGATACGCAGTATTTT. Using reference TRBV7-9 and TRBJ2-3 for the parts outside the CDR3, the full variable domain is DTGVSQNPRHKITKRGQNVTFRCDPISEHNRLYWYRQTLGQGPEFLTYFQNEAQLEKSRLLSDRFSAERPKGSFSTLEIQRTEQGDSAMYLCASSSGGFGTDTQYFGPGTRLTVL.

This clonotype has just a few counts. This rearrangement joins TRBV29-1 to TRBJ2-1, with D uncertain. V was clipped by 3 bases and J by 0 bases, with 15 bases between them. Germline V gene lookup returns CDR1 SQVTM and CDR2 ANQGSEA. The CDR3 contains 16 residues. The CDR3 nucleotides read TGCAGCGTTGACCTGTATGTCGGTAGCTCCTACAATGAGCAGTTCTTC. This encodes CSVDLYVGSSYNEQFF.

CDR3 DNA: TGTGCCATCGGGGGATCCTACGAGCAGTACTTC. Protein product: CAIGGSYEQYF. The chain couples TRBV10-3 to TRBJ2-7; D tentatively fits TRBD1 or TRBD2 (5 bases each). The germline V gene encodes CDR1 ENHRY and CDR2 SYGVKD. Trimming cost V 8 bases and J 1 base, with 6 bases left between them. The CDR3 spans 11 residues.

Note on this clonotype: At one of its ends the junction is not consistent with the germline gene, which may arise from a read error. This chain uses TRBV30 with TRBJ1-6; D is uncertain. This CDR3 contains 14 residues. Germline V lookup: CDR1 GTSNPN, CDR2 SVGIG (reference sequence). The CDR3, as DNA: TGTGCCCGGAGTGGCGGGTACTATAATTCACCCCTCCACTTT. This codes for CARSGGYYNSPLHF.

The chain links TRBV4-2 to TRBJ1-6; possible D gene TRBD1, 5 bases. V was cut by 0 bases and J by 7 bases, with 16 bases left in between. The germline V gene has CDR1 LGHNA and CDR2 YNFKEQ. The CDR3 loop spans 17 amino acids. Here the CDR3 reads CASSQEFRGEGNSPLHF. Written as DNA, the CDR3 is TGTGCCAGCAGCCAAGAATTCCGGGGCGAGGGCAATTCACCCCTCCACTTT.

In its sample, this clonotype was seen a few times. The rearrangement links TRBV20-1 to TRBJ2-6, with D hard to call. This CDR3 is 14 amino acids long. The germline CDR1 and CDR2 sequences are DFQATT and SNEGSKA (reference sequence). V was cut by 3 bases and J by 0 bases, with 6 bases left in between. The CDR3 region is CSASFSSGANVLTF. CDR3 sequence (DNA): TGCAGTGCTAGTTTTAGCTCTGGGGCCAACGTCCTGACTTTC.

V and J are TRBV9 and TRBJ2-7; 13 bases match TRBD2. TRBJ2-5 explains the end of the DNA better; the J call may be wrong. The CDR3 runs to 16 residues. The germline V gene encodes CDR1 SGDLS and CDR2 YYNGEE. The CDR3 nucleotides read TGTGCCAGCAGCGCCGGACTAGCGGGAGTAAGAGAGACCCAGTACTTC. This translates into CASSAGLAGVRETQYF.

This chain uses TRBV3-1 with TRBJ1-5; TRBD1 might be the D (6 bases). V lost 1 base and J lost 2, with 15 bases in between. The germline V gene encodes CDR1 LGHDT and CDR2 YNNKEL (reference sequence). The CDR3 runs 17 residues. In DNA, the CDR3 is TGTGCCAGCAGCCAAGGGGGCACAGGGAGAGGCAATCAGCCCCAGCATTTT. This codes for CASSQGGTGRGNQPQHF. Looking up the rest from reference TRBV3-1 and TRBJ1-5 gives the full variable domain: DTAVSQTPKYLVTQMGNDKSIKCEQNLGHDTMYWYKQDSKKFLKIMFSYNNKELIINETVPNRFSPKSPDKAHLNLHINSLELGDSAVYFCASSQGGTGRGNQPQHFGDGTRLSIL.

This chain links TRBV7-2 with TRBJ2-3, with D hard to call. The CDR3 runs 14 residues. Germline V gene lookup returns CDR1 SGHTA and CDR2 FQGNSA. The V end was cut by 1 base, the J end by 6 bases, with 11 bases between. Here the CDR3 DNA reads TGTGCCAGCAGCTTAGGACACGCTTTGGATACGCAGTATTTT. The encoded protein is CASSLGHALDTQYF.

This clonotype was detected only a few times. The chain uses TRBV12-3 or TRBV12-4 and TRBJ1-5; TRBD1 might be the D (6 bases). Trimming left V 3 bases short and J 4 bases short, with 10 bases between. CDR3 length: 14 amino acids. The CDR3 nucleotides read TGTGCCAGCAGTTTGGTGGGGGCAAATCAGCCCCAGCATTTT. It codes for CASSLVGANQPQHF.

This chain uses TRBV18 with TRBJ2-5; the match to TRBD1 covers 7 bases. The CDR3 spans 13 residues. Germline CDR1 is KGHSH and CDR2 is LQKENI. Unmatched junction bases numbered 0, after V lost 5 bases and J lost 0 bases. CDR3 DNA: TGTGCCAGCTCAGGGACAGACCAAGAGACCCAGTACTTC. This gives the protein CASSGTDQETQYF. The full variable domain, completed using reference TRBV18 and TRBJ2-5, is NAGVMQNPRHLVRRRGQEARLRCSPMKGHSHVYWYRQLPEEGLKFMVYLQKENIIDESGMPKERFSAEFPKEGPSILRIQQVVRGDSAAYFCASSGTDQETQYFGPGTRLLVL.

This chain links TRBV7-2 with TRBJ2-7; the D gene is possibly TRBD1 (5 bases). Trimming took 2 bases from V and 3 from J, leaving 11 bases between them. Germline V CDR1 and CDR2: SGHTA, FQGNSA. The CDR3 runs 14 residues. CDR3 loop: CASSLRGRYYEQYF. CDR3 DNA sequence: TGTGCCAGCAGCTTAAGGGGCAGGTACTACGAGCAGTACTTC. The full variable domain, rest sourced from reference TRBV7-2 and TRBJ2-7, is GAGVSQSPSNKVTEKGKDVELRCDPISGHTALYWYRQSLGQGLEFLIYFQGNSAPDKSGLPSDRFSAERTGGSVSTLTIQRTQQEDSAVYLCASSLRGRYYEQYFGPGTRLTVT.

The chain uses TRBV20-1 and TRBJ2-6, with D perhaps TRBD2 (7 bases). This CDR3 comprises 16 residues. Trimming took 0 bases from V and 3 from J, leaving 12 bases between them. Germline values: CDR1 DFQATT, CDR2 SNEGSKA (reference sequence). For the CDR3, the DNA is TGCAGTGCTAGAGAGCCCGGGGGGCTTGGGGCCAACGTCCTGACTTTC. It specifies CSAREPGGLGANVLTF.

This clonotype was counted between two and nine times. The J gene is TRBJ2-1, the V gene TRBV6-6; D remains unclear. The CDR3 sequence is 11 residues long. V lost 5 bases and J lost 8, with 7 bases in between. Germline CDR1 and CDR2: MNHNY and SVGAGI (reference sequence). CDR3 protein: CASSDRYEQFF. As DNA, the CDR3 is TGTGCCAGCAGTGACCGGTATGAGCAGTTCTTC.

This clonotype was observed a handful of times. This rearrangement joins TRBV10-3 to TRBJ1-2, with 8 bases identical to TRBD1. From germline, CDR1 is ENHRY and CDR2 SYGVKD. The CDR3 is 13 amino acids. Losses at the gene ends were 6 bases for V and 5 bases for J; bases not matched to a gene: 5. In nucleotides, the CDR3 is TGTGCCATCAGGGAGACAGGGGATTATGGCTACACCTTC. Protein: CAIRETGDYGYTF.

The chain carries TRBV12-3 or TRBV12-4 and TRBJ2-1, with 7 bases that match TRBD2. J was trimmed by 4 bases and V by 3 bases; bases with no gene match: 9. The CDR3 covers 16 residues. CDR3 protein: CASSFSLGGVYNEQFF. CDR3 nucleotides: TGTGCCAGCAGTTTCTCTTTGGGAGGGGTATACAATGAGCAGTTCTTC.

The V and J genes are TRBV6-2 or TRBV6-3 and TRBJ2-2; weak D call: TRBD1 (6 bases). Germline CDR1 and CDR2: MNHEY and SVGEGT. The CDR3 contains 12 residues. The V end was cut by 7 bases, the J end by 7 bases, with 10 bases between. CDR3 loop: CASTRGHGELFF. In nucleotides, the CDR3 is TGTGCCAGCACCAGGGGTCACGGGGAGCTGTTTTTT.

J is TRBJ2-1 and V is TRBV6-1; D gene unclear. Germline V CDR1 and CDR2: MNHNS, SASEGT. Trimming cost V 2 bases and J 6 bases, with 17 bases left between them. This CDR3 spans 16 amino acids. This CDR3 reads CASSEKPWVGPNEQFF. Here the CDR3 DNA reads TGTGCCAGCAGTGAAAAGCCCTGGGTAGGGCCCAATGAGCAGTTCTTC.

This clonotype was counted between two and nine times. V gene TRBV20-1 combines with J gene TRBJ2-2, with D perhaps TRBD1 (5 bases). Germline-derived CDR1 and CDR2 are DFQATT and SNEGSKA (reference sequence). Trimming removed 1 base at V and 4 bases at J, with 10 bases between. This CDR3 is 14 amino acids long. This chain's CDR3 is CSARGQGATGELFF. In DNA, the CDR3 is TGCAGTGCTAGAGGTCAGGGTGCCACCGGGGAGCTGTTTTTT.

This clonotype has only one observation. V and J are TRBV9 and TRBJ2-5; D is perhaps TRBD2 (6 bases). The CDR3 is 14 residues long. V lost 2 bases and J lost 11, with 19 bases in between. The germline V gene encodes CDR1 SGDLS and CDR2 YYNGEE. Here the CDR3 reads CASSVAAPGEEQYF. In DNA form, the CDR3 reads TGTGCCAGCAGCGTGGCAGCCCCCGGGGAGGAGCAGTACTTC.